The sequence of this TCR beta chain was determined in a study of regulatory T cells in long-lasting Graves disease. Time point in this sample: newly diagnosed GD, antithyroid drugs for less than 3 months. PBMCs provided the RNA from which the TCR library was made. Blood from the periphery, approximately 8.5 milliliters in all, was drawn into EDTA tubes. In this sample, this clonotype turned up many times. Researchers made TCR beta libraries by using iRepertoire HTBI primers and running Arm-PCR on CDR3 regions. TCRdb analysed the multiplex PCR reads with MiXCR anew, one entry per CDR3 protein. Of about half a million distinct CDR3 sequences listed, about 11% are singletons. These records were also assigned to another study, of T cells in Graves' hyperthyroidism and ophthalmopathy.

The TCR was taken from a young woman with Graves disease. The sample here was peripheral blood mononuclear cells (PBMCs), taken at new diagnosis, from a patient treated with antithyroid drugs.

CDR3 DNA: TGTGCCAGCAGCTTATATCCTAGCGGGACTGGGGCAGATACGCAGTATTTT. It codes for CASSLYPSGTGADTQYF. The J gene is TRBJ2-3, the V gene TRBV7-2, with TRBD2 matching over 9 bases. The CDR3 has 17 amino acids. In germline, CDR1 is SGHTA, CDR2 FQGNSA. V lost 2 bases, J lost 4 bases, and 10 bases stayed unmatched.